This TCR beta chain came from a study of T cells in Graves' hyperthyroidism and ophthalmopathy. Template material for amplifying TCR beta CDR3 regions consisted of RNA transcripts. During a first-round RT-PCR of the TCR CDR3, the HTBI primer set was used. TCRdb reprocessed the multiplex PCR reads via MiXCR and lists one record per CDR3 protein. Of 750,000 to 900,000 distinct CDR3 sequences in the sample, roughly 40% are singletons; the top ten hold about 9%. This CDR3 is built from 16 residues. Germline values: CDR1 SQVTM, CDR2 ANQGSEA. This sequence was found in a man younger than 35 with Graves' hyperthyroidism. The rearrangement links TRBV29-1 to TRBJ2-5; 8 bases map to TRBD1. The J call is doubtful: the DNA matches TRBJ2-1 better. The sample was blood. CDR3: CSVAPGQGLSYNEQFF. CDR3 in DNA: TGCAGCGTTGCGCCAGGACAGGGCCTCTCCTACAATGAGCAGTTCTTC.